This T cell receptor beta chain comes out of a study of sequential checkpoint blockade in melanoma. Study context: After both sequences, patients received maintenance nivolumab. TCRβ was sequenced from DNA of about 94 pretreatment tumors.

Study results and limitations: Response in arm A was associated with pretreatment TIL clonality. Rising tumor T-cell fraction and clonality meant about 30 times likelier benefit.

TCRdb's table, derived via immunoSEQ multiplex PCR, lists solely in-frame clones and lacks some. The sample shows 2,000 to 2,500 clones, approximately 17% of them seen only once. Noted treatment: randomized to nivolumab then ipilimumab (arm A) or the reverse (arm B). This clone has more than one count but fewer than ten. The target antigen is unknown. CDR3 size: 14 residues. The V gene's germline CDR1 is MDHEN and CDR2 SYDVKM. Trimming at V came to 2 bases and at J to 16 bases, leaving 10 bases not matched to a gene. The chain employs TRBV28 and TRBJ1-4; 10 positions agree with TRBD1. This clonotype originated in a human donor with melanoma. Material: tumor tissue (inferred from file names), obtained from a patient given nivolumab and ipilimumab in sequence. CDR3 in DNA: TGTGCCAGCAGTTTACCGGGACAGGGGCCGTCTCCGTTTTTT. Translated, it gives CASSLPGQGPSPFF.